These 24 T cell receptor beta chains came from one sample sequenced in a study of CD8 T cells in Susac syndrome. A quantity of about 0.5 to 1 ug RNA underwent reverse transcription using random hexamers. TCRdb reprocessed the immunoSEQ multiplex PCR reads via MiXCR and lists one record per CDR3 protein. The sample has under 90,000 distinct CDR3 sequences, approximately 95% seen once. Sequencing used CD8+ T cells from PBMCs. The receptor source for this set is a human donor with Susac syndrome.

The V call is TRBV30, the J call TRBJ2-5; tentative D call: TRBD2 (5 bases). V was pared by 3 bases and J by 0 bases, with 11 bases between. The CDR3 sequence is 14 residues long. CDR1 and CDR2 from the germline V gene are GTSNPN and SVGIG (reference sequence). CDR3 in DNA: TGTGCCTGGAGCGACACGGGGTACCAAGAGACCCAGTACTTC. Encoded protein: CAWSDTGYQETQYF.

CDR3 loop: CASSAGQGTYNEQFF. DNA for the CDR3: TGTGCCAGCAGCGCCGGACAGGGCACCTACAATGAGCAGTTCTTC. The chain is built from TRBV2 and TRBJ2-1; 8 bases line up with TRBD1. Per germline, CDR1 SNHLY and CDR2 FYNNEI. Trimming took 6 bases from V and 2 from J; bases not matched to a gene: 6. This CDR3 is 15 amino acids long.

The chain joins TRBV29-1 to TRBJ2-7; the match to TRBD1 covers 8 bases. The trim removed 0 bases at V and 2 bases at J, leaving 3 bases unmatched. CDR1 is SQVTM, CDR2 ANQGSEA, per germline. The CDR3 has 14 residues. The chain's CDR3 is CSVEDPDRAYEQYF. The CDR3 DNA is TGCAGCGTTGAAGATCCGGACAGGGCCTACGAGCAGTACTTC.

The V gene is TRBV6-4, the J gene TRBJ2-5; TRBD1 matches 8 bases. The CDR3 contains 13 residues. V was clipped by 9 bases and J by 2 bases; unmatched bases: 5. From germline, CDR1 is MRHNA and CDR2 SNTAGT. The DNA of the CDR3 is TGTGCCAGTAACAGACAGGGGCAAGAGACCCAGTACTTC. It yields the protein CASNRQGQETQYF.

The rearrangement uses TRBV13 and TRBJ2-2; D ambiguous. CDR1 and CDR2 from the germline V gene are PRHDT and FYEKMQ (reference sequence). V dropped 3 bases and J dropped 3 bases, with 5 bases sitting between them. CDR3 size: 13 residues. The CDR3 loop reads CASSFDDTGELFF. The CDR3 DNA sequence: TGTGCCAGCAGCTTCGACGACACCGGGGAGCTGTTTTTT.

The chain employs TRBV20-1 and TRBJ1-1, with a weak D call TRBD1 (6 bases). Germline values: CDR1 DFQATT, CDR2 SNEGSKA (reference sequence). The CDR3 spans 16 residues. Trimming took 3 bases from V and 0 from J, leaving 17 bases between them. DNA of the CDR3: TGCAGTGCTAGCGCCCGGACAGTATCCATGAACACTGAAGCTTTCTTT. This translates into CSASARTVSMNTEAFF.

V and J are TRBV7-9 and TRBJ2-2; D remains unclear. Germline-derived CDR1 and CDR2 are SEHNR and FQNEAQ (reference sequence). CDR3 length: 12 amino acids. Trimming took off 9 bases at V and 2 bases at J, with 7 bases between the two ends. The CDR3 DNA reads TGTGCCAGAGACGGTAACACCGGGGAGCTGTTTTTT. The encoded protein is CARDGNTGELFF.

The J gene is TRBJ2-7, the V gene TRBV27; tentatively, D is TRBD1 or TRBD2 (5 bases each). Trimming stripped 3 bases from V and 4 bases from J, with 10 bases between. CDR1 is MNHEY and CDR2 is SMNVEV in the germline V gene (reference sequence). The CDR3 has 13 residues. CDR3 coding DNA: TGTGCCAGCAGTTTCTCGTGGGGGTACGAGCAGTACTTC. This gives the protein CASSFSWGYEQYF.

CDR3 sequence reads: CAISEPRDSPTNEQFF. CDR3 in DNA: TGTGCCATCAGTGAACCCCGGGACTCCCCAACAAATGAGCAGTTCTTC. V gene TRBV10-3 combines with J gene TRBJ2-1; the D gene is possibly TRBD2 (6 bases). Germline lookup yields CDR1 ENHRY and CDR2 SYGVKD. The V and J ends lost 3 bases and 7 bases respectively, with 19 bases between them. The CDR3 runs 16 residues.

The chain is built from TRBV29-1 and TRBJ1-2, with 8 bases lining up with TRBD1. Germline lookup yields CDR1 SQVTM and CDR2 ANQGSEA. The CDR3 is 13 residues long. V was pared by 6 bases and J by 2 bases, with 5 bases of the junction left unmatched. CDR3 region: CSVATGENYGYTF. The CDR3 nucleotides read TGCAGCGTCGCGACAGGGGAGAACTATGGCTACACCTTC.

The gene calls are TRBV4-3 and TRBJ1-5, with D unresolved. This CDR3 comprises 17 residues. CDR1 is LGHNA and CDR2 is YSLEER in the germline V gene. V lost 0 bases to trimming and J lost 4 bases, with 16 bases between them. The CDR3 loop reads CASSQDLRGFGNQPQHF. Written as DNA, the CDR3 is TGCGCCAGCAGCCAAGATCTAAGAGGGTTTGGAAATCAGCCCCAGCATTTT.

The CDR3 DNA is TGTGCCACCCCACGCGGGAGCTCCTACAATGAGCAGTTCTTC. Translation: CATPRGSSYNEQFF. The J gene is TRBJ2-1, the V gene TRBV25-1; 7 positions match TRBD2. Germline values: CDR1 MGHDK, CDR2 SYGVNS. This CDR3 has 14 amino acids. The V and J ends lost 10 bases and 0 bases, in that order; junction bases with no gene match: 6.

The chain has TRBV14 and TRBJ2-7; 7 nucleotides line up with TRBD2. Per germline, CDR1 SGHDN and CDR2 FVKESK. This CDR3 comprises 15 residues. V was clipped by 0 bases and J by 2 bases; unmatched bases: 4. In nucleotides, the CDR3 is TGTGCCAGCAGCCAAGAGCCTGGACTAGCCTACGAGCAGTACTTC. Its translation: CASSQEPGLAYEQYF.

Here the CDR3 DNA reads TGCAGTGCTAGTCTCCTCCCCACCGGGGAGCTGTTTTTT. The encoded protein is CSASLLPTGELFF. The rearrangement links TRBV20-1 to TRBJ2-2, with D unresolved. The V gene lost 3 bases and the J gene lost 4 bases, with 9 bases spanning the gap. Germline V lookup: CDR1 DFQATT, CDR2 SNEGSKA (reference sequence). The length of the CDR3 is 13 residues.

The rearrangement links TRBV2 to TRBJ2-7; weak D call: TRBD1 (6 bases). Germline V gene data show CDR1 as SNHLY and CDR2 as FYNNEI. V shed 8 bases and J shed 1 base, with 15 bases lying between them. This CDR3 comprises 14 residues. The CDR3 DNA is TGTGCCAGCTTCGACAGGATGCAGTCCTACGAGCAGTACTTC. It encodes CASFDRMQSYEQYF.

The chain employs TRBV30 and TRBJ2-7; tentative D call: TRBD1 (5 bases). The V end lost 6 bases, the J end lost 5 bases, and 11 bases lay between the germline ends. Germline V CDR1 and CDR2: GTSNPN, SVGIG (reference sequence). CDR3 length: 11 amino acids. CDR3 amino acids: CACSQGDEQYF. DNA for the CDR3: TGTGCCTGCTCTCAAGGGGACGAGCAGTACTTC.

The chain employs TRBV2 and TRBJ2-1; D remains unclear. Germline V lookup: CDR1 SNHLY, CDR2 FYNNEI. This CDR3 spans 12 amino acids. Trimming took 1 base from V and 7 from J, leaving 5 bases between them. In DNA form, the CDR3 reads TGTGCCAGCAGTGAAGTGGATAATGAGCAGTTCTTC. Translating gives CASSEVDNEQFF.

The CDR3 reads CSARDIAGSSSYEQYF. DNA of the CDR3: TGCAGTGCTAGAGATATAGCCGGGAGTAGTTCCTACGAGCAGTACTTC. The chain couples TRBV20-1 to TRBJ2-7, with D perhaps TRBD2 (6 bases). Germline V gives CDR1 DFQATT, CDR2 SNEGSKA (reference sequence). Trimming took 0 bases from V and 1 from J, leaving 16 bases between them. This CDR3 has 16 residues.

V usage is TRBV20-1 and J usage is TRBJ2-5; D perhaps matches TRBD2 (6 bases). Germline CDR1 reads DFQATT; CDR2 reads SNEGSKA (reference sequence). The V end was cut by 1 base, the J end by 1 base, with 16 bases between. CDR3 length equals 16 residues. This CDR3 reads CSARVGRGGTQETQYF. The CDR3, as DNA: TGCAGTGCTAGAGTGGGGCGGGGCGGGACCCAAGAGACCCAGTACTTC.

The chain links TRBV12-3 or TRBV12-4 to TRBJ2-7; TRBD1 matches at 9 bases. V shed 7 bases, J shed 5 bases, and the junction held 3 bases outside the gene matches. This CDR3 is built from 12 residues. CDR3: CASTGDRDEQYF. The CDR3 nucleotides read TGTGCCAGCACCGGGGACAGGGACGAGCAGTACTTC.

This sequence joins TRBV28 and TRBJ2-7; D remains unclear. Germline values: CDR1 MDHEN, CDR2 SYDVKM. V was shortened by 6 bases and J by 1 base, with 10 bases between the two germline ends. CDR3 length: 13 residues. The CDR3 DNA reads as TGTGCCAGCAGGACCGGGTCTTCCTACGAGCAGTACTTC. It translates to CASRTGSSYEQYF.

Written as DNA, the CDR3 is TGTGCCAGCAGCGAACTAGCGGGAGGGCCAGATACGCAGTATTTT. It translates to CASSELAGGPDTQYF. This chain uses TRBV7-2 with TRBJ2-3; 13 nucleotides match TRBD2. V shed 5 bases, J shed 4 bases, and the junction held 3 bases outside the gene matches. CDR1 SGHTA and CDR2 FQGNSA come from the germline V gene. CDR3 length: 15 amino acids.

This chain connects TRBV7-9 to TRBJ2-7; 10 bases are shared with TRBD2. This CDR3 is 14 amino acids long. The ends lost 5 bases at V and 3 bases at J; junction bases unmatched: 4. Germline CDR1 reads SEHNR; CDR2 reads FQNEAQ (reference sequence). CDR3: CASSPWTSGYEQYF. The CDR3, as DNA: TGTGCCAGCAGCCCCTGGACTAGCGGCTACGAGCAGTACTTC.

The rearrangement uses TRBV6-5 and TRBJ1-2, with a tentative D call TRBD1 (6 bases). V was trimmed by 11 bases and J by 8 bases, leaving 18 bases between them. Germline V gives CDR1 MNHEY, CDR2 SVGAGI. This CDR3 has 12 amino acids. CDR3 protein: CAALSLGAGYTF. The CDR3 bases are TGTGCCGCCCTCAGCCTGGGGGCCGGCTACACCTTC.